The present entry profiles one T cell receptor beta chain with its context. This sample is drawn from a study of blood T cells in healthy people across ages. PCR was performed a second time for roughly 6 to 12 cycles using a sample-barcoded 5' primer and a J-beta primer mix. Each CDR3 protein gets one entry after TCRdb re-called the 5' RACE reads with MiXCR. Of over 950,000 distinct CDR3 sequences in the sample, 45% to 60% were seen once. The CDR3 extends over 16 amino acids. V shed 4 bases and J 5 bases; nucleotides not matched to a gene: 13. Germline V gives CDR1 SNHLY, CDR2 FYNNEI. The sequencing input was blood. The chain recombines TRBV2 with TRBJ2-5; TRBD2 aligns across 7 bases. The TCR comes from a woman aged 60-70 years in good health. The CDR3 DNA sequence: TGTGCCAGCAGTGGGGGTCGCGGGAGAACTAGGGAGACCCAGTACTTC. Translating it yields CASSGGRGRTRETQYF.